The source of this T cell receptor (beta chain) is a study of immune characterization of retroperitoneal liposarcoma. MiXCR, run by TCRdb on the PCR reads, gives a single entry per CDR3 protein. The table records 9,900 or so distinct CDR3 sequences, around 28% of them present only once. CDR1 and CDR2 from the germline V gene are MGHRA and YSYEKL. The length of the CDR3 is 15 residues. V is TRBV4-1 and J is TRBJ2-3; 9 bases map to TRBD1. The J call may be in error: the DNA end matches TRBJ2-5 better. The specimen was tumor tissue. This clonotype originated in a male donor with retroperitoneal liposarcoma. CDR3 bases: TGCGCCAGCAGCCACCAACAGGGGGCGGGCGAGACCCAGTACTTC. Protein: CASSHQQGAGETQYF.